This T cell receptor (beta chain) is drawn from a study of tumor and adjacent non-tumor tissue in lung cancer. Turning to the study itself: On average, productive TCRbeta reads reached a few million per sample. General study findings and limits: Compared with tumor, normal lung showed significantly lower TCR diversity.

This CDR3 region has 13 residues. Germline loops: CDR1 SQVTM, CDR2 ANQGSEA. The library came from three nested PCR rounds adapted from ARM-PCR protocols. TCRdb re-analysed the multiplex PCR reads in MiXCR, keeping a single row per CDR3 protein. Here the sample spans more than 75,000 distinct CDR3 sequences, around 70% being singletons. The sample holds one count of this clonotype. Its antigen is not known. At one end the junction does not follow the germline gene, possibly because of a read error. The template was RNA from unsorted bulk tissue. Newly diagnosed lung cancer patients had thoracic surgery in China, August–late 2014, without prior chemotherapy.

Sequenced input: lung tumor tissue. V is TRBV29-1 and J is TRBJ2-5; D may be TRBD1 (6 bases). This clonotype was sampled from a woman in her 70s with non-small cell lung cancer. The CDR3 coding sequence is TGCAGCGTTCCTTCAGGGGCTGGGGAGACCCAGTATTTC. This encodes CSVPSGAGETQYF.